This T cell receptor (beta chain) appears in the sequencing data of a study of blood T cell repertoires in COVID-19. Study summary: Acute-phase and convalescent COVID-19 samples originated in the United States, Italy and Spain. T cells, B-cell-depleted T cells, or PBMCs provided the cDNA or gDNA that served as material.

Original handling: Researchers report that nucleated cell counts were estimated from reference gene primer amplification. Only in-frame clones appear in the TCRdb table, and some are missing; sequencing was by immunoSEQ multiplex PCR. The V and J calls and clone size come from that table; D and trimming were worked out from the DNA. Here the sample spans over 250,000 clones, around 90% being singletons. The CDR3 length is 16 residues. This sequence was found in a man aged 45 to 65 with acute or convalescent COVID-19. Sequenced sample: peripheral blood. The chain recombines TRBV21-1 with TRBJ1-5; the table's D call, TRBD1, has no DNA check behind it. TRBV21-1 is a pseudogene. CDR3 coding DNA: TGTGCCAGCAGCAAATATGACAGTTGGGGCAATCAGCCCCAGCATTTT. Residues: CASSKYDSWGNQPQHF.